This TCR beta chain was found in a study of control samples from healthy donors and cancer patients. This clone was detected only once. Some clones are missing from TCRdb's copy, which holds only in-frame ones; the method was immunoSEQ multiplex PCR. The sample consists of around 94,000 clones, approximately 90% of them appearing once. Material for sequencing was blood. This clonotype was obtained from a woman between 18 and 29 years old in good health.

CDR3 in DNA: TGTGCCAGCAGCGCCGAGAGGACTAGTCCCTACGAGCAGTACTTC. Protein sequence: CASSAERTSPYEQYF. The rearrangement joins TRBV7-9 to TRBJ2-7; 7 nucleotides align to TRBD2. The CDR3 runs 15 residues. Germline CDR1 is SEHNR and CDR2 is FQNEAQ (reference sequence). The trim removed 5 bases at V and 2 bases at J, leaving 9 bases unmatched. The full variable domain, completed using reference TRBV7-9 and TRBJ2-7, is DTGVSQNPRHKITKRGQNVTFRCDPISEHNRLYWYRQTLGQGPEFLTYFQNEAQLEKSRLLSDRFSAERPKGSFSTLEIQRTEQGDSAMYLCASSAERTSPYEQYFGPGTRLTVT.